This T cell receptor (beta chain) derives from a study of regulatory T cells in long-lasting Graves disease. Arm-PCR of CDR3 regions and iRepertoire HTBI primers were the basis on which TCR beta libraries were built. The authors' processing: Sample data revealed fewer than 70 TRBV and 12 to 15 TRBJ segments. TCRdb passed the multiplex PCR reads through MiXCR, listing each CDR3 protein once. The V and J calls reflect TCRdb's pipeline rather than the authors' work. The sample contains more than 300,000 distinct CDR3 sequences, 23% of which appear only once. Documented time point: persistent/refractory GD, antithyroid drugs over 5 years with positive TRAb. From RNA extracted from PBMCs, the TCR library was made. J gave up 7 bases and V 1 base, and 11 bases lay outside the gene matches. The germline V gene has CDR1 SGHAT and CDR2 FQNNGV. CDR3 length equals 16 residues.

The sample in question was peripheral blood mononuclear cells (PBMCs), obtained when the disease was refractory, from a patient treated with antithyroid drugs. This TCR was sampled from a woman aged 40 to 50 with Graves disease. The chain couples TRBV11-2 to TRBJ1-1; 8 bases match TRBD1. CDR3 coding DNA: TGTGCCAGCAGCTTAGTATATGGACAGGGTTCCAATGAAGCTTTCTTT. Protein product: CASSLVYGQGSNEAFF.